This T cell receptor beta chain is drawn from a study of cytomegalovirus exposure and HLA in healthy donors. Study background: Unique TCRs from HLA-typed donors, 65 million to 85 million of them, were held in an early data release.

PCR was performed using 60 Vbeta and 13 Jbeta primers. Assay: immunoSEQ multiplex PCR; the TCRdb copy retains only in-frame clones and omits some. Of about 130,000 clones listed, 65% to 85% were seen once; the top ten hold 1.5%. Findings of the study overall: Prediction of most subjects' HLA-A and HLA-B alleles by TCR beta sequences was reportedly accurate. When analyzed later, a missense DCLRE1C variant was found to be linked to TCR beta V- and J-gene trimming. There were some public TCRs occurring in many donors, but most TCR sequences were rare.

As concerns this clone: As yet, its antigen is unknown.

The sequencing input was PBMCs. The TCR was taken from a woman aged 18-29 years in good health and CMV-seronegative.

This CDR3 reads CASSLKWGEAGELFF. The CDR3 bases are TGTGCCAGCAGCTTAAAGTGGGGAGAAGCCGGGGAGCTGTTTTTT. This chain uses TRBV7-6 with TRBJ2-2; D is perhaps TRBD2 (5 bases). This CDR3 is built from 15 residues. CDR1 is SGHVS and CDR2 is FNYEAQ in the germline V gene. The ends were cut back, 2 bases at V and 6 bases at J, with 13 bases in the middle.